A selection of T cell receptor beta chains follows, all from one sample in a study of blood T cells in healthy people across ages. TCRdb itself ran the 5' RACE reads through MiXCR, one entry per CDR3 protein. The table has nearly 800,000 distinct CDR3 sequences, about 56% seen once. The sequencing input was blood. These receptor sequences come from a man between 40 and 49 years old in good health. The CDR3 runs from the conserved cysteine through the conserved F or W. The D gene is left open where the match is weak. Rows may omit the clone size; those that give it use once, few, many or a size class.

j_call,d_call,clone_size,v_call,cdr3_nt,cdr3_aa
TRBJ2-7,TRBD1,once,TRBV20-1,TGCAGTGCTAAACCCCCGGGACAGGGGGCTAGTCAGCAGTACTTC,CSAKPPGQGASQQYF
TRBJ2-3,NA,once,TRBV7-2,TGTGCCAGCACTCGGGACTCTGGCACAGATACGCAGTATTTT,CASTRDSGTDTQYF
TRBJ2-5,NA,NA,TRBV5-5,TGTGCCAGCAGTCGACAGGTCCAGATAAGAGAGACCCAGTACTTC,CASSRQVQIRETQYF
TRBJ2-1,NA,NA,TRBV7-9,TGTGCCAGCAGCTTCGCTAGGCTAGCGTTATACAATGAGCAGTTCTTC,CASSFARLALYNEQFF
TRBJ2-7,NA,NA,TRBV20-1,TGCAGTGCTAGAGATTTCCCAACCGCCTACGAGCAGTACTTC,CSARDFPTAYEQYF
TRBJ2-3,NA,few,TRBV3-1,TGTGCCAGCAGCCCATTCCCTGGCACAGATACGCAGTATTTT,CASSPFPGTDTQYF
TRBJ2-7,NA,NA,TRBV6-5,TGTGCCAGCAGTTACTCGATTTCGAACAGGGAGGACCAGTACTTC,CASSYSISNREDQYF
TRBJ2-5,NA,NA,TRBV7-2,TGTGCCAGCAGTTCCCTCGGCAGGGCGGAGACCCAGTACTTC,CASSSLGRAETQYF
TRBJ2-7,TRBD2,once,TRBV7-2,TGTGCCAGCAGCCTAGCGGGCACCAGCTCCTACAATGAGCAGTACTTC,CASSLAGTSSYNEQYF
TRBJ2-5,NA,NA,TRBV5-1,TGCGCCAGCAGCTTGCTCCCGCGTCCGGGGCGGTTAGGAGAGACCCAGTACTTC,CASSLLPRPGRLGETQYF
TRBJ2-5,TRBD1,NA,TRBV7-8,TGTGCCAGCAGCGCCTCAGGGGGCCCCTACAATGAGCAGTACTTC,CASSASGGPYNEQYF
TRBJ2-7,TRBD1,NA,TRBV2,TGTGCCAGCAGTGCTCCAGGACAGGGGGCTTACTTTCCCTCCTACAATGAGCAGTACTTC,CASSAPGQGAYFPSYNEQYF
TRBJ2-1,NA,NA,TRBV7-4,TGTGCCAGCAGCTTAACAGGGTTCAATGAGCAGTTCTTC,CASSLTGFNEQFF
TRBJ1-2,TRBD1,NA,TRBV20-1,TGCAGTGCTAGAGGACAGGGTGACTATGGCTACACCTTC,CSARGQGDYGYTF
TRBJ2-5,NA,NA,TRBV20-1,TGCAGTGCTAGAGATCCCGTGGGTGAGCAGTACTTC,CSARDPVGEQYF
TRBJ1-1,TRBD1,NA,TRBV12-5,TGTGCTAGTGGTCCCCGGTTTCAGGGGGCGCATAACGGGACTGAAGCTTTCTTT,CASGPRFQGAHNGTEAFF
TRBJ1-2,TRBD1,few,TRBV2,TGTGCCACTAGGGGGGACAGGTACATCTATGGCTACACCTTC,CATRGDRYIYGYTF
TRBJ2-7,NA,few,TRBV3-1,TGTGCCAGCAGCCCGGGACTCACGAGCTCCTACGAGCAGTACTTC,CASSPGLTSSYEQYF
TRBJ2-7,TRBD2,NA,TRBV6-5,TGTGCCAGCAGTTACAGGACCAGCGGGGCCCGCTACGAGCAGTACTTC,CASSYRTSGARYEQYF
TRBJ2-1,TRBD2,NA,TRBV11-2,TGTGCCAGCAGCTTAGAACTAGCGGGTCTCCATGAGCAGTTCTTC,CASSLELAGLHEQFF
TRBJ1-6,NA,few,TRBV28,TGTGCCAGCCGACCTGGACAGCGGGGTAATTCACCCCTCCACTTT,CASRPGQRGNSPLHF
TRBJ1-1,NA,NA,TRBV2,TGTGCCAACAGGGCCGGGACGGCGAACACTGAAGCTTTCTTT,CANRAGTANTEAFF
TRBJ1-5,TRBD1,few,TRBV29-1,TGCAGCGTTGCCCAGGGGGGGAGCAATCAGCCCCAGCATTTT,CSVAQGGSNQPQHF
TRBJ2-7,TRBD2,few,TRBV15,TGTGCCACCAGCAGAAGAGTGGACAACCGGGACTACCAGTACTTC,CATSRRVDNRDYQYF
TRBJ2-1,NA,NA,TRBV28,TGTGCCAGCACCTCCCGCAGGGTCCGTCAAAACAATGAGCAGTTCTTC,CASTSRRVRQNNEQFF
TRBJ2-7,NA,NA,TRBV20-1,TGCAGTGCTAGAGGGTCGGGAGCTTACTCCGAGCAGTACTTC,CSARGSGAYSEQYF
TRBJ2-7,NA,NA,TRBV7-9,TGTGCCAGCAGCTTAGGAATGGGGCGTTCCAATGAGCAGTACTTC,CASSLGMGRSNEQYF
TRBJ2-3,NA,NA,TRBV12-3/TRBV12-4,TGTGCCAGCAGCTTCGCGGGAAGCACAGATACGCAGTATTTT,CASSFAGSTDTQYF
TRBJ2-1,NA,NA,TRBV10-3,TGTGCCATCAGTGAGGAGAGAAAGGGACAACACAATGAGCAGTTCTTC,CAISEERKGQHNEQFF
TRBJ1-1,TRBD1,NA,TRBV6-2/TRBV6-3,TGTGCCAGCAGTTCCATCGCAGACAGGGAAACCGAAGCTTTCTTT,CASSSIADRETEAFF
TRBJ2-5,TRBD1,few,TRBV5-1,TGCGCCAGCAGGAATGGACAGGGACGCCAAGAGACCCAGTACTTC,CASRNGQGRQETQYF
TRBJ2-2,NA,NA,TRBV28,TGTGCCAGCAGTGGCACTAGGGGGAACACCGGGGAGCTGTTTTTT,CASSGTRGNTGELFF
TRBJ1-2,NA,NA,TRBV4-3,TGCGCCAGCAGCCAAGAAACCAGGGGCGGCTATGGCTACACCTTC,CASSQETRGGYGYTF
TRBJ2-5,NA,NA,TRBV9,TGTGCCAGCAGCGTAGGCCTAGCCGTCCCTGGGGTCCAAGAGACCCAGTACTTC,CASSVGLAVPGVQETQYF
TRBJ1-6,NA,few,TRBV6-5,TGTGCCAGTAGGGATGGGAATTCACCCCTCCACTTT,CASRDGNSPLHF
TRBJ1-4,NA,NA,TRBV5-1,TGCGCCAGCAGCTTGGTACAGATGAATAATGAAAAACTGTTTTTT,CASSLVQMNNEKLFF
TRBJ2-7,TRBD1,few,TRBV20-1,TGCAGTGCTCACGGACAGGACTCCTACGAGCAGTACTTC,CSAHGQDSYEQYF
TRBJ2-7,TRBD2,NA,TRBV25-1,TGTGCCAGCAGTTTAGCCACTAGCGGAATCTACGAGCAGTACTTC,CASSLATSGIYEQYF
TRBJ2-1,NA,NA,TRBV20-1,TGCAGTGCCCTTACTAGCTCAGCTCGGGTACTGAGCTCCTACAATGAGCAGTTCTTC,CSALTSSARVLSSYNEQFF
TRBJ1-4,NA,NA,TRBV9,TGTGCCAGCAGCGAGGGGCCCAGGTCAACCCCAACTAATGAAAAACTGTTTTTT,CASSEGPRSTPTNEKLFF
TRBJ2-3,NA,NA,TRBV5-5,TGTGCCAGCAGCTTGGGAGTGATGGGAGATACGCAGTATTTT,CASSLGVMGDTQYF
TRBJ2-7,NA,NA,TRBV15,TGTGCCACCTCCGGGGGCCTCTCCTACAATGAGCAGTACTTC,CATSGGLSYNEQYF
TRBJ2-1,NA,NA,TRBV7-3,TGTGCCAGCAGCTTAACCGGGAGAAGTCCGAATGAGCAGTTCTTC,CASSLTGRSPNEQFF
TRBJ2-7,TRBD2,few,TRBV7-2,TGTGCCAGCAGCTTAGGATACTCTAGCGGGACCGGGGAGCAGTACTTC,CASSLGYSSGTGEQYF
TRBJ2-1,NA,NA,TRBV20-1,TGCAGTGCTAGAGGTTTGACCGATAACAATGAGCAGTTCTTC,CSARGLTDNNEQFF
TRBJ1-2,NA,NA,TRBV9,TGTGCCAGCAGCCTTCATCAGGAACCTAACTATGGCTACACCTTC,CASSLHQEPNYGYTF
TRBJ2-4,NA,NA,TRBV6-4,TGTGCCAGCAGTGACTGTGTCGGAGAGTGCAGTGAAAGAATAGCCAAAAACATTCAGTACTTC,CASSDCVGECSERIAKNIQYF
TRBJ2-1,NA,few,TRBV20-1,TGCAGTGCCATAGCGGTGATGGAGCAGTTCTTC,CSAIAVMEQFF
TRBJ2-5,TRBD2,NA,TRBV7-2,TGTGCCAGCAGCTTAGGGGCTAGCGGGGCGGATGAGCAGTACTTC,CASSLGASGADEQYF
TRBJ2-3,NA,NA,TRBV7-9,TGTGCCAGCAGCTCCCCCCCCGGGGAGGATACGGGAGATACGCAGTATTTT,CASSSPPGEDTGDTQYF
TRBJ2-5,TRBD2,once,TRBV29-1,TGCAGCGTTGTGGGACTAGCGGTGAACAATGAGCAGTACTTC,CSVVGLAVNNEQYF
TRBJ2-7,NA,NA,TRBV12-3/TRBV12-4,TGTGCCAGCAGTTTATATTGGGGTGACGAGCAGTACTTC,CASSLYWGDEQYF
TRBJ2-7,NA,NA,TRBV29-1,TGCAGCGTCGGGGCGTTGAATGACGAGCAGTACTTC,CSVGALNDEQYF
TRBJ2-7,NA,NA,TRBV5-1,TGCGCCAGCAGCTTGGTTGGCAGGGCTGGGGCATACAATGAGCAGTACTTC,CASSLVGRAGAYNEQYF
TRBJ2-7,NA,NA,TRBV29-1,TGCAGCGTTCGTCCACAGGGCTACGAGCAGTACTTC,CSVRPQGYEQYF
TRBJ2-1,NA,NA,TRBV6-2/TRBV6-3,TGTGCCAGCAGTCAAACTACAGGCTCAAGCTCCTACAATGAGCAGTTCTTC,CASSQTTGSSSYNEQFF
TRBJ2-3,TRBD1,NA,TRBV6-2/TRBV6-3,TGTGCCAGCTGGACAGGGGCCAGCACAGATACGCAGTATTTT,CASWTGASTDTQYF
TRBJ2-3,TRBD2,NA,TRBV12-3/TRBV12-4,TGTGCCAGCAGTACTAGCGGTACGCAGTATTTT,CASSTSGTQYF
TRBJ2-6,NA,NA,TRBV20-1,TGCAGTGCTGGCCCTGGATCCCGGGGGGCCAACGTCCTGACTTTC,CSAGPGSRGANVLTF
TRBJ2-1,TRBD1,NA,TRBV7-7,TGTGCTAGCGCTCGGGGGGGACAGGGGCTGGATGAGCAGTTCTTC,CASARGGQGLDEQFF